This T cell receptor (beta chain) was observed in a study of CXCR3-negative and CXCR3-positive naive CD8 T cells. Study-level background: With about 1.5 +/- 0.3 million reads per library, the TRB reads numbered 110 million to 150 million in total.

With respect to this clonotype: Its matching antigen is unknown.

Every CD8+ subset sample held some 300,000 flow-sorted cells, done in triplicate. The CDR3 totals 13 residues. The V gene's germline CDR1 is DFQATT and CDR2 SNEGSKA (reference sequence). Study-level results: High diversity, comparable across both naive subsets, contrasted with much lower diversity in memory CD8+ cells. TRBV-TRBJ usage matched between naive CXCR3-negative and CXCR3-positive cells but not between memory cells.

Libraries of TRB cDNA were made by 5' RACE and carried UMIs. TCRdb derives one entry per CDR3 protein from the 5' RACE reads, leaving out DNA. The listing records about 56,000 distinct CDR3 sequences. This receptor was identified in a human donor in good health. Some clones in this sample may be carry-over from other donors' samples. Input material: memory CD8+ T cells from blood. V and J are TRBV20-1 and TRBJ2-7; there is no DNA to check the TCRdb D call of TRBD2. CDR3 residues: CSADHSGVYEQYF.